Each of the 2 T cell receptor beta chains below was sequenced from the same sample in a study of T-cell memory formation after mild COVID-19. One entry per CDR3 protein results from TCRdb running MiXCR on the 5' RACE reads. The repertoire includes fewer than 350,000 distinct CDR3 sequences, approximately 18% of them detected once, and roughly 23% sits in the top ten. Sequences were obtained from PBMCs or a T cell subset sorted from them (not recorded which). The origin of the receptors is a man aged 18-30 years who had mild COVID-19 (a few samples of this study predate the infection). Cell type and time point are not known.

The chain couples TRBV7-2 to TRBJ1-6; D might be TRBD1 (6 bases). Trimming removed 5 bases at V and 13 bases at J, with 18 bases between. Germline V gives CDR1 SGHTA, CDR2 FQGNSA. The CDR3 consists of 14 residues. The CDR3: CASSPRQAQGPLHF. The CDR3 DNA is TGTGCCAGCAGCCCCAGACAGGCCCAGGGTCCCCTCCACTTT. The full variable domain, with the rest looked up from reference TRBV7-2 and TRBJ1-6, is GAGVSQSPSNKVTEKGKDVELRCDPISGHTALYWYRQSLGQGLEFLIYFQGNSAPDKSGLPSDRFSAERTGGSVSTLTIQRTQQEDSAVYLCASSPRQAQGPLHFGNGTRLTVT.

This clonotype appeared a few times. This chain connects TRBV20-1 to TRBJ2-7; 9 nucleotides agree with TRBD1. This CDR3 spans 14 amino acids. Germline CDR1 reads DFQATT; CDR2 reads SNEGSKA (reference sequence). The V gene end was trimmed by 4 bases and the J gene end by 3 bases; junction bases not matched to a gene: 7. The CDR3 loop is CSAKNRDRVYEQYF. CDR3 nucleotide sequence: TGCAGTGCTAAAAACCGGGACAGGGTCTACGAGCAGTACTTC.